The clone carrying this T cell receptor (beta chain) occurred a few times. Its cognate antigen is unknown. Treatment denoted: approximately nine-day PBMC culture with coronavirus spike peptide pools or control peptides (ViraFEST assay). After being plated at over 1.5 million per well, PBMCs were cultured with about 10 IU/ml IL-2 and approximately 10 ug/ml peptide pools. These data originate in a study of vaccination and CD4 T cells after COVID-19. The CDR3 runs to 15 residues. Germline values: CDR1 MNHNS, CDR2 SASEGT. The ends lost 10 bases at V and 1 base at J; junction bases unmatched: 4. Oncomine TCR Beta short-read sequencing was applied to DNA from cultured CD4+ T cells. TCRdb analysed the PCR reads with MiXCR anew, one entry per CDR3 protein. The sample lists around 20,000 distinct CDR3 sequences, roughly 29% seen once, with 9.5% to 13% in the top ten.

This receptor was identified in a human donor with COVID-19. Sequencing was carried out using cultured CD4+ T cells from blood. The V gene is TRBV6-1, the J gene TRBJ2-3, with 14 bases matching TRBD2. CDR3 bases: TGTGCCAACGGACTAGCGGGGGGCCGCACAGATACGCAGTATTTT. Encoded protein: CANGLAGGRTDTQYF.